This T cell receptor (beta chain) came from a study of STAT5B mutations in CD4+ large granular lymphocyte leukemia. Study-wide results and limits: Top patient clones used TRBV06 genes more often: 8/27 versus 2/35 in controls. Without putative leukemic clones, patient CD4-sorted repertoires remained more clonal than healthy CD4+ repertoires.

Buffy coats from healthy blood donors served as controls. About this clone: Antigen: not known.

Sequenced by immunoSEQ multiplex PCR; TCRdb stores in-frame clones only, minus some. The table includes fewer than 35,000 clones, about 69% detected once. Trimming shortened V by 0 bases and J by 6 bases, and 12 bases separated the two germline ends. There are 15 residues in the CDR3. Per germline, CDR1 MGHRA and CDR2 YSYEKL. Sequencing used CD4+ T cells from blood buffy coats. This chain links TRBV4-1 with TRBJ1-5; D not certain. This receptor was taken from a human donor in good health. Here the CDR3 DNA reads TGCGCCAGCAGCCAAGAAACGGGCAGAACTCAGCCCCAGCATTTT. Its protein product is CASSQETGRTQPQHF.